This T cell receptor beta chain originates from a study of vaccination and CD4 T cells after COVID-19. This clonotype was observed a few times. Its target is not known. The treatment was: roughly 11-day PBMC culture with coronavirus spike peptide pools or control peptides (ViraFEST assay). Cultures of PBMCs, over 1.5 million per well, were set up with about 9.4 IU/ml IL-2 and around 9.7 ug/ml peptide pools. Oncomine TCR Beta short-read sequencing was applied to DNA from cultured CD4+ T cells. TCRdb called the PCR reads again in MiXCR, with one record for every CDR3 protein. The data contain fewer than 20,000 distinct CDR3 sequences, about 44% of them seen just once; the ten biggest clones take up about 3.7%. Germline V lookup: CDR1 MNHEY, CDR2 SMNVEV (reference sequence). The CDR3 has 13 residues. Trimming took 5 bases from V and 0 from J, leaving 4 bases between them.

The origin of this receptor is a human donor who had recovered from COVID-19. The specimen was CD4+ T cells from blood, cultured in vitro. V and J are TRBV27 and TRBJ1-4; D uncertain. Written as DNA, the CDR3 is TGTGCCAGCAGTCCCCCAACTAATGAAAAACTGTTTTTT. Amino acids: CASSPPTNEKLFF.